This T cell receptor (beta chain) was sequenced for a study of T cell repertoires in cytomegalovirus infection. Looking at the study overall: Based on public TCR beta signatures, there were indications of CMV infection and of a matching HLA type. The study's findings and limits: HLA-C-restricted CMV-specific TCR beta clonotypes prevailed in the ex vivo response. Summed frequency of public TCR beta families distinguished CMV carriers with the relevant HLA.

The CDR3 runs 14 residues. CDR1 is MNHEY and CDR2 is SVGEGT in the germline V gene. The V gene lost 2 bases and the J gene lost 5 bases, with 10 bases spanning the gap. This clonotype was observed a handful of times. The antigen remains unidentified. From the reads, TCRdb called clonotypes with MiXCR, one entry per CDR3 protein. This table holds fewer than 550,000 distinct CDR3 sequences, 26% found once. Material: PBMCs. The chain links TRBV6-2 or TRBV6-3 to TRBJ2-1; D might be TRBD1 (6 bases). The source of this sequence is a human donor in good health (CMV status not recorded). Some clones in this sample may be carry-over from other donors' samples. This CDR3 is CASSYGGSNNEQFF. CDR3 coding DNA: TGTGCCAGCAGTTACGGGGGCTCGAACAATGAGCAGTTCTTC.